This TCR beta chain was recovered during a study of human T cells and chemical hapten exposure (dated by TCRdb to the early 2020s). A note on the overall study: For sensitization, 2% DPC in acetone was applied to a roughly 2 cm by roughly 2 cm area of upper inner arm skin. Patients additionally received weekly therapeutic DPC doses to the scalp throughout the roughly 24-week study period. Patch tests used Finn chambers with 0.01% DPC on the upper back, scored after 6 days by International Contact Dermatitis Research Group standards. The patient cohort, mostly female, included alopecia areata with under or over 50% scalp involvement, alopecia totalis and alopecia universalis. Libraries were pooled for sequencing, and per-sample TCR yields varied mainly because of small differences in library volumes within the pool. In alopecia patients, the study followed how the peripheral blood TCR repertoire changed in vivo over primary and secondary sensitization to diphenylcyclopropenone (DPC), a hapten. Patient blood was sampled pre-sensitization (week 0) and at 2, 6 and about 24 weeks after DPC sensitization. Blood for TCR sequencing was provided by twenty-nine alopecia patients at one to four time points (pre-sensitization, 2, 6 and 24 weeks). The research as a whole found: Patch test score correlated positively with the number of PT1 expanded TCRs, reaching significance at thresholds 8, 16 and 32 but not at 4. After repeated subsampling, the strength of the expansion versus patch-test correlation and the threshold at which it became significant changed. Alopecia, a presumed autoimmune disease, was present in all patients, so the immune response of the patients might differ from that of healthy individuals. Expanded TCRs formed significantly more large CDR3 similarity clusters than pre-sensitization or healthy control sets, consistent with antigen-driven responses. The number of TCRs above 1 in 1000 frequency did not change with DPC sensitization; there was no evidence of global repertoire structure alterations.

Note on this clonotype: Its binding antigen is unknown. The sample holds no much larger clone one base away, and base qualities are not on file.

CDR1 and CDR2 are read off the germline V gene as MGHDK and SYGVNS. Spanning cysteine to phenylalanine, the CDR3 consists of 17 amino acids. The only DNA kept is the CDR3, 51 bases in frame from the first base. V is trimmed back by 10 bases and J by 5 bases, and the junction contains 19 bases that no gene match accounts for. The time point label on this specimen signifies: pre-sensitization, week 0. This sample's treatment or condition label indicates: therapeutic diphenylcyclopropenone sensitization with weekly scalp DPC. At every patch-test visit, the blood draw took place before the patch test was put on. To be eligible, patients had to be aged 18 to 70, diagnosed with alopecia and judged suitable for DPC therapy, while pregnant patients were excluded. Unfractionated whole blood was collected in Tempus Blood RNA tubes, and total RNA was extracted from that blood. Library generation was performed with RACE. Instrument used: NextSeq 500. During library preparation, unique molecular identifiers were attached to individual cDNA molecules so that TCRs could be counted quantitatively and reproducibly. For every blood RNA sample, sequencing covered both the TCR alpha and TCR beta chains. The original methods were these. A median of approximately 100,000 TCRs per sample was observed, with a range of roughly 23,224 to 700,000. V, J and CDR3 annotation of the TCR reads was carried out using the Decombinator software suite. To make PS versus PT1 abundance plots, every sample was subsampled to the same number of TCRs (28,000). TCRs were defined as expanded if absent before sensitization and observed at least eight times at the 2-week time point. The public reads were quality trimmed at Q25 with fastp and then assembled into clones with MiXCR by TCRdb, keeping productive beta chains. Each entry is one CDR3 protein sequence, shown with its most common DNA and genes. The V and J calls, along with clone size, are taken from TCRdb and not from the paper's own processing. The sample has fewer than 70,000 distinct CDR3 sequences on record, about 7% of them singletons. The ten largest clones capture 1.5% to 2% of the sample.

This clonotype was sampled from a woman in her 30s with alopecia areata. Some clones in this sample may be carry-over from other donors' samples. The chain was built from TRBV25-1 and TRBJ1-1, and 10 bases in between align with TRBD1. The material was whole blood, obtained in connection with sensitization to the hapten diphenylcyclopropenone (DPC). The nucleotide sequence is TGTGCCACCACCCCTCCAAGCCGGGACAGGGGTGCGACTGAAGCTTTCTTT. Translated, this is CATTPPSRDRGATEAFF.